This note documents a single T cell receptor beta chain sequence. The antigen remains unidentified. Generated by immunoSEQ multiplex PCR, the TCRdb table keeps only in-frame clones and is missing some. The sample lists around 120,000 clones, about 70% occurring once. The data derive from a study of shared clonotypes between healthy human individuals. Points from the study as a whole: A few donors held 5% to 5.5% of naive CD4 clonotypes in common. Clonotype sharing among donors was expected to depend on sequencing depth.

CD8 memory pooled CD45RO+ cells and CCR7-negative CD45RA+ TemRA cells. V was shortened by 4 bases and J by 5 bases, with 11 bases between the two germline ends. Looked up from germline, CDR1 is MDHEN and CDR2 is SYDVKM. The CDR3 covers 13 residues. The clonotype was recovered from a woman under 40 in good health. The chain carries TRBV28 and TRBJ2-5; D uncertain. Sequencing was performed on memory CD8+ T cells sorted from blood. Noted subset: CD45RO+ cells pooled with CCR7-negative TemRA cells. CDR3 region: CASSWAGWETQYF. CDR3 in DNA: TGTGCCAGCAGTTGGGCCGGGTGGGAGACCCAGTACTTC.